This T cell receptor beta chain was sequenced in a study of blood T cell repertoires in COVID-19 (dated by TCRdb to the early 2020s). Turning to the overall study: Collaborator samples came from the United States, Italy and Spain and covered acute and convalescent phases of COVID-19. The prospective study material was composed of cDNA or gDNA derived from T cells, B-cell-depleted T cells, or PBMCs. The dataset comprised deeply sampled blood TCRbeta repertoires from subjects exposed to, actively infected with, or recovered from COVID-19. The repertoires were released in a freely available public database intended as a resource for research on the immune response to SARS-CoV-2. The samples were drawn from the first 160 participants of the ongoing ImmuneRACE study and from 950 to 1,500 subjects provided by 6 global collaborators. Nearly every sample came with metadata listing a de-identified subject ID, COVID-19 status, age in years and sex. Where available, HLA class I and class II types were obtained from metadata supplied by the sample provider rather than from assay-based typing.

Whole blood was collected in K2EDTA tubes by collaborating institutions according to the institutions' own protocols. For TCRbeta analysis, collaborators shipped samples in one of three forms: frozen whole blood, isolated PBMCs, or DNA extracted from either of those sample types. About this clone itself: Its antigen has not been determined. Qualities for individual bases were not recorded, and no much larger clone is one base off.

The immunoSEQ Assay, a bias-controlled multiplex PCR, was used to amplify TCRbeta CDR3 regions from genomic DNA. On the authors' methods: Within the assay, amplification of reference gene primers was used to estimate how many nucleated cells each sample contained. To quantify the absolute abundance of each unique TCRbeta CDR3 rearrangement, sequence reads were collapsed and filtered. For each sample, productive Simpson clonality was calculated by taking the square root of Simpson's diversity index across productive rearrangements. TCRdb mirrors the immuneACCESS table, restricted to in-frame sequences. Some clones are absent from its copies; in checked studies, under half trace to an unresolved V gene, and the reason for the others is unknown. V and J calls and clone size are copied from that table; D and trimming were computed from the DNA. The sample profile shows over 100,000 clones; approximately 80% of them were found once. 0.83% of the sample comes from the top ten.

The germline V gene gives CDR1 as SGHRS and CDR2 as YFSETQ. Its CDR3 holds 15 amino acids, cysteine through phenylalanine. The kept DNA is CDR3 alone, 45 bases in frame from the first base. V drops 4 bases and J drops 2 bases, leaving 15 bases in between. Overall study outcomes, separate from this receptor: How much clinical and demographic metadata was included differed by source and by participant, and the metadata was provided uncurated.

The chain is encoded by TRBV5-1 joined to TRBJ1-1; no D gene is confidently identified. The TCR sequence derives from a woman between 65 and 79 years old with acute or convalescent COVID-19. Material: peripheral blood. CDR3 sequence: CASSRPEPINTEAFF. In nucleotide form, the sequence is TGCGCCAGCAGCCGTCCCGAGCCTATCAACACTGAAGCTTTCTTT. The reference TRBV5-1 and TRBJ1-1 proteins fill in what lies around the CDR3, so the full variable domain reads KAGVTQTPRYLIKTRGQQVTLSCSPISGHRSVSWYQQTPGQGLQFLFEYFSETQRNKGNFPGRFSGRQFSNSRSEMNVSTLELGDSALYLCASSRPEPINTEAFFGQGTRLTVV.